This TCR beta chain derives from a study of T cells in tumors after PD-1 blockade. Study-wide background: Prior checkpoint blockade, systemic immunosuppressant use, or anti-cancer therapy within 4 weeks excluded patients. During anti-PD-1 treatment, some patients continued daily vismodegib 150 mg. Blood samples averaged around 120,000 templates (range 24,679-257,772) and 36,536 unique clonotypes.

Profiled with immunoSEQ multiplex PCR; TCRdb holds only in-frame clones, not every one. Found here are some 25,000 clones, 82% of them singletons; the top ten hold 12%. Study results and caveats: Peripheral recruitment is suggested, as some novel exhausted tumor clones were in pre-treatment blood.

Remarks on this clone: Its antigen is as yet unknown.

CDR3 length equals 12 residues. V lost 6 bases, J lost 7 bases, and 10 bases lay in between. CDR1 and CDR2 (germline): LNHDA, SQIVND (reference sequence). This rearrangement joins TRBV19 to TRBJ2-1, with D possibly being TRBD1 (6 bases). Specimen: PBMCs, collected after anti-PD-1 treatment. This clonotype originated in a human donor with basal cell carcinoma. This chain's CDR3 is CASSRTENEQFF. For the CDR3, the DNA is TGTGCCAGTAGCCGGACAGAAAATGAGCAGTTCTTC.